Listed below are T cell receptor beta chains from one sample, sequenced in a study of Graves' ophthalmopathy and Graves' hyperthyroidism. TCRdb analysed the multiplex PCR reads with MiXCR anew, one entry per CDR3 protein. In the table there are about 500,000 distinct CDR3 sequences, under 45% of which are singletons. The specimen sequenced was peripheral blood or thyroid tissue (not recorded which). These receptors were collected from an adult man with Graves' hyperthyroidism. Both conserved end residues are part of each CDR3. D genes are given only for firm matches. Not all rows give a size; the values are once, few, many and, for expanded clones, a class.

J: TRBJ2-7; size: many; V: TRBV4-1; D: TRBD2; CDR3: CASSYGLAGGNEQYF; DNA: TGCGCCAGCAGCTATGGACTAGCGGGAGGCAACGAGCAGTACTTC
J: TRBJ2-1; size: NA; V: TRBV2; D: NA; CDR3: CASSPIRGGEQFF; DNA: TGTGCCAGCAGTCCTATAAGAGGGGGGGAGCAGTTCTTC
J: TRBJ1-5; size: many; V: TRBV6-1; D: TRBD1; CDR3: CASRTGTNQPQHF; DNA: TGTGCCAGCAGGACAGGGACCAATCAGCCCCAGCATTTT
J: TRBJ1-6; size: NA; V: TRBV9; D: TRBD1; CDR3: CASSFRDRGGSHSPLHF; DNA: TGTGCCAGCAGCTTCCGGGACAGGGGTGGGAGTCATTCACCCCTCCACTTT
J: TRBJ2-7; size: many; V: TRBV6-5; D: TRBD1; CDR3: CASRPDRARTYEQYF; DNA: TGTGCCAGCAGACCCGACAGGGCACGGACCTACGAGCAGTACTTC
J: TRBJ2-3; size: many; V: TRBV7-9; D: NA; CDR3: CASSVIVDTQYF; DNA: TGTGCCAGCAGCGTGATAGTAGATACGCAGTATTTT
J: TRBJ1-2; size: NA; V: TRBV7-9; D: NA; CDR3: CAIRQDPIENGYTF; DNA: TGTGCCATCAGACAGGACCCGATCGAGAATGGCTACACCTTC
J: TRBJ2-7; size: many; V: TRBV19; D: NA; CDR3: CASSRGEGYEQYF; DNA: TGTGCCAGTAGTCGTGGTGAGGGATACGAGCAGTACTTC
J: TRBJ2-5; size: many; V: TRBV7-2; D: NA; CDR3: CASSRRNNEETQYF; DNA: TGTGCCAGCAGCCGAAGGAACAACGAGGAGACCCAGTACTTC
J: TRBJ2-7; size: many; V: TRBV20-1; D: NA; CDR3: CSATAYEQYF; DNA: TGCAGTGCTACGGCCTACGAGCAGTACTTC
J: TRBJ1-5; size: many; V: TRBV20-1; D: NA; CDR3: CSARELILAGNQPQHF; DNA: TGCAGTGCTAGAGAGTTGATATTGGCAGGCAATCAGCCCCAGCATTTT
J: TRBJ2-3; size: NA; V: TRBV20-1; D: NA; CDR3: CSARGPWGVGTDTQYF; DNA: TGCAGTGCTAGAGGGCCCTGGGGGGTGGGCACAGATACGCAGTATTTT
J: TRBJ1-1; size: many; V: TRBV5-6; D: NA; CDR3: CASSLNGGWAFF; DNA: TGTGCCAGCAGCCTGAACGGGGGGTGGGCTTTCTTT
J: TRBJ2-5; size: NA; V: TRBV7-9; D: NA; CDR3: CASSQTRETQYF; DNA: TGTGCCAGCAGCCAAACTCGGGAGACCCAGTACTTC
J: TRBJ2-7; size: many; V: TRBV7-6; D: TRBD2; CDR3: CASSLGGLAGGRYEQYF; DNA: TGTGCCAGCAGCTTAGGAGGACTAGCGGGAGGCAGATACGAGCAGTACTTC
J: TRBJ1-2; size: few; V: TRBV2; D: NA; CDR3: CASSESLFEQKNYGYTF; DNA: TGTGCCAGCAGTGAATCGTTGTTCGAACAGAAAAACTATGGCTACACCTTC
J: TRBJ1-5; size: once; V: TRBV12-3/TRBV12-4; D: NA; CDR3: CASSYQGYEPQHF; DNA: TGTGCCAGCAGTTACCAGGGCTATGAGCCCCAGCATTTT
J: TRBJ2-7; size: many; V: TRBV24-1; D: NA; CDR3: CATSDEGAPYEQYF; DNA: TGTGCCACCAGTGATGAGGGAGCGCCCTACGAGCAGTACTTC
J: TRBJ2-5; size: many; V: TRBV12-3/TRBV12-4; D: TRBD1; CDR3: CASSPGQEEETQYF; DNA: TGTGCCAGCAGTCCGGGACAGGAGGAAGAGACCCAGTACTTC
J: TRBJ2-7; size: many; V: TRBV10-3; D: TRBD1; CDR3: CAISELFLDRTQEQYF; DNA: TGTGCCATCAGTGAACTATTTTTGGACAGGACCCAAGAGCAGTACTTC
J: TRBJ2-7; size: NA; V: TRBV6-5; D: TRBD2; CDR3: CASSSGTSGSNEQYF; DNA: TGTGCCAGCAGTTCCGGGACTAGCGGGAGTAACGAGCAGTACTTC
J: TRBJ1-3; size: NA; V: TRBV7-2; D: TRBD1; CDR3: CASSTRGQGNTIYF; DNA: TGTGCCAGCAGCACACGGGGACAGGGAAACACCATATATTTT
J: TRBJ1-2; size: many; V: TRBV7-9; D: NA; CDR3: CASSFGRDPNYGYTF; DNA: TGTGCCAGCAGCTTCGGGAGGGACCCGAACTATGGCTACACCTTC
J: TRBJ2-2; size: many; V: TRBV9; D: TRBD2; CDR3: CASSPLAGFGTGELFF; DNA: TGTGCCAGCAGCCCTCTAGCGGGTTTCGGAACCGGGGAGCTGTTTTTT
J: TRBJ1-2; size: NA; V: TRBV29-1; D: TRBD1; CDR3: CSSLDRNYGYTF; DNA: TGCAGCTCCCTGGACAGGAACTATGGCTACACCTTC
J: TRBJ1-1; size: few; V: TRBV4-1; D: TRBD1; CDR3: CASRTPGTANTEAFF; DNA: TGCGCCAGCAGGACACCCGGGACAGCGAACACTGAAGCTTTCTTT
J: TRBJ2-7; size: NA; V: TRBV7-9; D: TRBD2; CDR3: CASSIDWIGDYVQYF; DNA: TGCGCCAGCAGCATAGACTGGATCGGGGACTACGTGCAGTACTTC
J: TRBJ1-5; size: NA; V: TRBV7-8; D: TRBD1; CDR3: CASSQGVGGAGNQPQHF; DNA: TGTGCCAGCAGCCAAGGAGTAGGGGGCGCGGGCAATCAGCCCCAGCATTTT
J: TRBJ2-7; size: NA; V: TRBV20-1; D: NA; CDR3: CSARGSMESSYEQYF; DNA: TGCAGTGCTAGAGGTTCCATGGAGAGCTCCTACGAGCAGTACTTC
J: TRBJ1-4; size: many; V: TRBV2; D: NA; CDR3: CASSEIGAGNEKLFF; DNA: TGTGCCAGCAGTGAAATTGGGGCAGGGAATGAAAAACTGTTTTTT
J: TRBJ2-7; size: many; V: TRBV28; D: NA; CDR3: CASTRQSPYEQYF; DNA: TGTGCCAGCACACGGCAGTCTCCCTACGAGCAGTACTTC
J: TRBJ1-6; size: few; V: TRBV11-2; D: TRBD1; CDR3: CASSVQDRAWGRRDNSPLHF; DNA: TGTGCCAGCAGCGTGCAAGACAGGGCCTGGGGTCGACGAGATAATTCACCCCTCCACTTT
J: TRBJ1-1; size: NA; V: TRBV6-1; D: NA; CDR3: CASSYSTGDQWAFF; DNA: TGTGCCAGCAGTTACTCGACGGGCGACCAATGGGCTTTCTTT
J: TRBJ1-1; size: many; V: TRBV3-1; D: TRBD1; CDR3: CASSRRGPTEAFF; DNA: TGTGCCAGCAGTCGGAGGGGGCCCACTGAAGCTTTCTTT
J: TRBJ2-1; size: NA; V: TRBV10-3; D: NA; CDR3: CAIRDPGHPNYNEQFF; DNA: TGTGCCATCAGGGACCCGGGGCACCCTAACTACAATGAGCAGTTCTTC
J: TRBJ1-2; size: many; V: TRBV2; D: NA; CDR3: CVTAAQGRSYGYTF; DNA: TGTGTCACAGCAGCCCAGGGGCGTAGCTATGGCTACACCTTC
J: TRBJ1-1; size: many; V: TRBV14; D: NA; CDR3: CASSSLLGGTEAFF; DNA: TGTGCCAGCAGCTCCCTACTTGGGGGCACTGAAGCTTTCTTT
J: TRBJ1-1; size: many; V: TRBV9; D: NA; CDR3: CASSASIMNTEAFF; DNA: TGTGCCAGCAGCGCCAGTATCATGAACACTGAAGCTTTCTTT
J: TRBJ1-4; size: many; V: TRBV7-9; D: TRBD1; CDR3: CASSSGTGWLFF; DNA: TGTGCCAGCAGCTCCGGGACAGGATGGCTGTTTTTT
J: TRBJ1-2; size: NA; V: TRBV19; D: NA; CDR3: CASSSGQRARYGYTF; DNA: TGTGCCAGTAGTAGCGGACAGAGGGCACGGTATGGCTACACCTTC
J: TRBJ2-2; size: many; V: TRBV19; D: TRBD2; CDR3: CASSVGTRNTGELFF; DNA: TGTGCCAGTAGTGTAGGGACTAGGAACACCGGGGAGCTGTTTTTT
J: TRBJ1-3; size: NA; V: TRBV19; D: TRBD1; CDR3: CASRDRGPVTLGNTIYF; DNA: TGTGCCAGTAGGGACAGGGGCCCCGTAACTCTCGGAAACACCATATATTTT
J: TRBJ2-5; size: once; V: TRBV12-3/TRBV12-4; D: NA; CDR3: CASSPHGTQYF; DNA: TGTGCCAGCAGCCCCCATGGGACCCAGTACTTC
J: TRBJ1-3; size: NA; V: TRBV10-1; D: NA; CDR3: CASKGGNGLSDTIYF; DNA: TGCGCCAGCAAAGGGGGGAACGGGTTATCGGACACCATATATTTT
J: TRBJ1-2; size: NA; V: TRBV29-1; D: TRBD1; CDR3: CAWSAGGCGYTF; DNA: TGTGCCTGGAGTGCAGGGGGCTGTGGCTACACCTTC
J: TRBJ1-1; size: many; V: TRBV12-3/TRBV12-4; D: TRBD1; CDR3: CASSPTGGADTEAFF; DNA: TGTGCCAGCAGTCCGACAGGGGGCGCCGACACTGAAGCTTTCTTT
J: TRBJ1-1; size: NA; V: TRBV5-1; D: NA; CDR3: CASSLAPTGMVEAFF; DNA: TGCGCCAGCAGCTTGGCCCCCACAGGGATGGTAGAAGCTTTCTTT
J: TRBJ1-1; size: many; V: TRBV13; D: NA; CDR3: CASSLAGHDTEAFF; DNA: TGTGCCAGCAGCTTAGCTGGACACGATACTGAAGCTTTCTTT